Below are 30 T cell receptor beta chains sequenced from a single sample in a study of blood T cells in healthy people across ages. With a J-beta primer mix and a sample-barcoded 5' primer, a second PCR ran about 7 to 11 cycles. TCRdb ran MiXCR on the 5' RACE reads and lists one entry per CDR3 protein. The profile shows roughly 1,700,000 distinct CDR3 sequences, roughly 27% of them singletons. Sequenced material: blood. These receptors came from a woman aged 25 to 39 in good health.

This sequence joins TRBV19 and TRBJ2-1; the D gene is possibly TRBD2 (5 bases). This CDR3 is built from 16 residues. Deletions cut 0 bases from V and 7 bases from J, with 16 bases between. The germline V gene has CDR1 LNHDA and CDR2 SQIVND (reference sequence). CDR3 loop: CASSIDLQRMGNEQFF. The CDR3, as DNA: TGTGCCAGTAGTATAGACCTCCAGCGGATGGGGAATGAGCAGTTCTTC.

As regards this clonotype: An end of the junction differs from the germline gene, which may be a read error. The chain has TRBV7-7 and TRBJ2-5; 8 nucleotides match TRBD2. The CDR3 sequence is 13 residues long. The germline V gene has CDR1 SSHAT and CDR2 FNYEAQ (reference sequence). CDR3 sequence reads: CASNLAGRETQYF. The CDR3 DNA sequence: TGTGCCAGCAACTTAGCGGGAAGGGAGACCCAGTACTTC. The complete variable domain, with remaining parts taken from reference TRBV7-7 and TRBJ2-5, reads GAGVSQSPRYKVTKRGQDVTLRCDPISSHATLYWYQQALGQGPEFLTYFNYEAQPDKSGLPSDRFSAERPEGSISTLTIQRTEQRDSAMYRCASNLAGRETQYFGPGTRLLVL.

This clonotype turned up a few times. The J gene is TRBJ2-7, the V gene TRBV7-2; 7 nucleotides agree with TRBD2. Germline CDR1 SGHTA, CDR2 FQGNSA. This CDR3 comprises 15 residues. The ends lost 3 bases at V and 5 bases at J; junction bases unmatched: 10. CDR3 coding DNA: TGTGCCAGCAGCTTGGGACTAATTAGCGCGAACGAGCAGTACTTC. Amino acids: CASSLGLISANEQYF.

The chain joins TRBV5-6 to TRBJ2-4; unclear D gene. The J call may not be correct, given that the DNA end is closer to TRBJ2-7. Germline V gene data show CDR1 as SGHDT and CDR2 as YYEEEE. The length of the CDR3 is 14 residues. Here the CDR3 DNA reads TGTGCCAGCAGCGTGTCTGGATTAGTCTACGAGCAGTACTTC. Translating gives CASSVSGLVYEQYF.

The sample holds a few counts of this clonotype. A much more abundant neighbour one base away suggests this may be a read error. The genes are TRBV29-1 and TRBJ2-5; D ambiguous. Trimming left V 0 bases short and J 11 bases short, with 10 bases between. The CDR3 has 11 amino acids. Germline V gene sequence: CDR1 SQVTM, CDR2 ANQGSEA. Written as DNA, the CDR3 is TGCAGCGTTGAAGATCGGGTGGGGCAGTACTTC. Translating it yields CSVEDRVGQYF.

V is TRBV6-6 and J is TRBJ2-5; possibly TRBD1 for D (9 bases). Trimming cost V 5 bases and J 7 bases, with 26 bases left between them. Germline V gives CDR1 MNHNY, CDR2 SVGAGI (reference sequence). This CDR3 contains 17 residues. This CDR3 reads CASSRNREGQGIRTQYF. CDR3 DNA: TGTGCCAGCAGTCGAAATCGGGAGGGACAGGGAATAAGGACCCAGTACTTC.

This clonotype was recorded many times. This rearrangement joins TRBV9 to TRBJ2-1; TRBD2 might be the D (5 bases). CDR1 is SGDLS, CDR2 YYNGEE, per germline. This CDR3 has 14 amino acids. V was shortened by 5 bases and J by 3 bases, with 12 bases between the two germline ends. The CDR3 loop reads CASRRTRFYNEQFF. The CDR3, as DNA: TGTGCCAGCAGGCGGACTCGCTTCTACAATGAGCAGTTCTTC.

This chain links TRBV4-2 with TRBJ2-7, with D tentatively TRBD1 or TRBD2 (6 bases each). Germline CDR1 and CDR2: LGHNA and YNFKEQ. V lost 0 bases, J lost 3 bases, and 12 bases lay in between. CDR3 size: 15 residues. This CDR3 reads CASSQDLQGGYEQYF. In DNA, the CDR3 is TGTGCCAGCAGCCAAGATCTACAGGGAGGCTACGAGCAGTACTTC.

This clonotype has ten or more counts. The gene calls are TRBV5-1 and TRBJ1-2; D call uncertain. The CDR3 is 14 amino acids. CDR1 is SGHRS and CDR2 is YFSETQ in the germline V gene. Trimming cost V 4 bases and J 0 bases, with 10 bases left between them. The DNA for the CDR3 is TGCGCCAGCAGCCCCCGGGTTTCTAACTATGGCTACACCTTC. This encodes CASSPRVSNYGYTF.

This clonotype has a handful of counts. The chain has TRBV10-3 and TRBJ2-5, with 7 bases fitting TRBD1. This CDR3 is 13 amino acids long. The germline gives CDR1 ENHRY, CDR2 SYGVKD. Trimming removed 5 bases from V and 6 bases from J; junction bases left unmatched: 6. The CDR3, as DNA: TGTGCCATCAGTCCAACAGGGGAACAGACCCAGTACTTC. Protein product: CAISPTGEQTQYF.

This clonotype was counted many times. The chain recombines TRBV29-1 with TRBJ2-6; D not certain. Per the germline V gene, CDR1 is SQVTM and CDR2 is ANQGSEA. This CDR3 region has 13 residues. Trimming pared 4 bases from V and 2 bases from J, leaving 6 bases between. CDR3 residues: CSVAHAGANVLTF. The DNA of the CDR3 is TGCAGCGTTGCCCACGCTGGGGCCAACGTCCTGACTTTC.

The table lists this clonotype with a few counts. This sequence joins TRBV5-1 and TRBJ2-3; D uncertain. V lost 3 bases to trimming and J lost 4 bases, with 15 bases between them. CDR1 is SGHRS, CDR2 YFSETQ, per germline. The CDR3 totals 15 residues. The CDR3 coding sequence is TGCGCCAGCAGCTCGCGGACGGCGATAGCAGATACGCAGTATTTT. This codes for CASSSRTAIADTQYF.

The chain has TRBV29-1 and TRBJ2-1; tentative D call: TRBD1 (6 bases). V was pared by 3 bases and J by 6 bases, with 18 bases between. The CDR3 loop spans 15 amino acids. Germline loops: CDR1 SQVTM, CDR2 ANQGSEA. The DNA of the CDR3 is TGCAGCGTTGAGGAGAGGGGACAACTGGGCAATGAGCAGTTCTTC. Translating it yields CSVEERGQLGNEQFF.

CDR3 DNA: TGTGCCAGCAGCTTCGCGCTAGTTGTAGATACGCAGTATTTT. The encoded protein is CASSFALVVDTQYF. The chain uses TRBV11-2 and TRBJ2-3; no definite D call. Trimming removed 3 bases from V and 5 bases from J, with 12 bases in between. The CDR3 spans 14 residues. CDR1 SGHAT and CDR2 FQNNGV come from the germline V gene.

The V and J genes are TRBV4-3 and TRBJ2-7; 9 bases match TRBD2. V lost 3 bases to trimming and J lost 0 bases; unmatched junction nucleotides: 6. CDR1 is LGHNA, CDR2 YSLEER, per germline. The CDR3 runs 16 residues. The CDR3 region is CASSQSTSGPSYEQYF. The CDR3 bases are TGCGCCAGCAGCCAGTCAACTAGCGGGCCCTCCTACGAGCAGTACTTC.

The table lists this clonotype with a few counts. This chain uses TRBV5-1 with TRBJ2-1; TRBD2 matches at 12 bases. V lost 3 bases to trimming and J lost 9 bases; unmatched junction nucleotides: 10. The germline V gene has CDR1 SGHRS and CDR2 YFSETQ. CDR3 length: 16 residues. In DNA, the CDR3 is TGCGCCAGCAGCTCCCCAGGGACTAGCGGGTTAGTTGAGCAGTTCTTC. This sequence encodes CASSSPGTSGLVEQFF.

V usage is TRBV11-2 and J usage is TRBJ2-6; D tentatively fits TRBD1 or TRBD2 (5 bases each). V lost 6 bases, J lost 0 bases, and 9 bases lay in between. Germline V gene sequence: CDR1 SGHAT, CDR2 FQNNGV. CDR3 size: 15 residues. The CDR3 bases are TGTGCCAGCAGGATTGGGGGCTCTGGGGCCAACGTCCTGACTTTC. It codes for CASRIGGSGANVLTF. The complete variable domain, with remaining parts taken from reference TRBV11-2 and TRBJ2-6, reads EAGVAQSPRYKIIEKRQSVAFWCNPISGHATLYWYQQILGQGPKLLIQFQNNGVVDDSQLPKDRFSAERLKGVDSTLKIQPAKLEDSAVYLCASRIGGSGANVLTFGAGSRLTVL.

This rearrangement joins TRBV29-1 to TRBJ2-2, with TRBD2 matching 9 bases. J was trimmed by 6 bases and V by 4 bases; bases with no gene match: 6. The germline gives CDR1 SQVTM, CDR2 ANQGSEA. The CDR3 extends over 14 amino acids. This CDR3 is CSVVISGSPGELFF. The CDR3 DNA is TGCAGCGTTGTTATTAGCGGGAGCCCCGGGGAGCTGTTTTTT.

The J gene is TRBJ2-3, the V gene TRBV10-3; the D call may be TRBD1 or TRBD2 (5 bases each). Per germline, CDR1 ENHRY and CDR2 SYGVKD. The CDR3 runs 15 residues. Between the trimmed V and J ends, which lost 3 bases and 4 bases, there was a span of 14 bases. The CDR3 loop is CAISEQAPGADTQYF. DNA of the CDR3: TGTGCCATCAGTGAACAGGCTCCCGGGGCAGATACGCAGTATTTT.

This clonotype was observed a handful of times. The chain combines TRBV10-3 with TRBJ2-1, with D unclear. This CDR3 comprises 14 residues. V was clipped by 9 bases and J by 0 bases, with 12 bases between them. The germline V gene encodes CDR1 ENHRY and CDR2 SYGVKD. The CDR3 region has the DNA TGTGCCATTTCACCCGCGAGCTCCTACAATGAGCAGTTCTTC. Its protein product is CAISPASSYNEQFF.

The chain is built from TRBV7-9 and TRBJ2-1, with D tentatively TRBD2 (6 bases). This CDR3 comprises 13 residues. Trimming stripped 5 bases from V and 13 bases from J, with 18 bases between. CDR1 and CDR2 (germline): SEHNR, FQNEAQ (reference sequence). CDR3 protein: CASSPLEGGGQFF. DNA for the CDR3: TGTGCCAGCAGCCCCCTGGAGGGTGGTGGACAGTTCTTC.

This clonotype was counted between two and nine times. The chain links TRBV20-1 to TRBJ2-5; D is possibly TRBD1 (6 bases). The CDR3 runs 13 residues. Germline CDR1 reads DFQATT; CDR2 reads SNEGSKA (reference sequence). The CDR3 sequence is CSGAGVRQETQYF. The CDR3 DNA reads TGCAGCGGAGCAGGGGTGCGCCAAGAGACCCAGTACTTC.

The genes are TRBV25-1 and TRBJ2-7, with 9 bases lining up with TRBD2. V dropped 8 bases and J dropped 1; count of bases not matched to a gene: 9. Germline V gene data show CDR1 as MGHDK and CDR2 as SYGVNS. The CDR3 runs 15 residues. Here the CDR3 DNA reads TGTGCCAGCCAGAAAGTAGCGGGAGAGTCCTACGAGCAGTACTTC. It is translated as CASQKVAGESYEQYF.

As concerns this clonotype: Being one base from a much bigger clone, this may be a read error. The rearrangement uses TRBV24-1 and TRBJ2-1; TRBD2 matches at 9 bases. Germline V gene data show CDR1 as KGHDR and CDR2 as SFDVKD. CDR3 length: 16 residues. V lost 3 bases, J lost 8 bases, and 10 bases stayed unmatched. The CDR3 loop is CATSDDRREGSDEQFF. For the CDR3, the DNA is TGTGCCACCAGTGATGACCGGCGGGAGGGCTCGGATGAGCAGTTCTTC.

In this sample, this clonotype turned up a few times. The rearrangement links TRBV20-1 to TRBJ2-1; D uncertain. V was shortened by 3 bases and J by 3 bases, with 12 bases between the two germline ends. From germline, CDR1 is DFQATT and CDR2 SNEGSKA (reference sequence). The CDR3 covers 14 residues. The CDR3 DNA is TGCAGTGCTAGGTCCCCCAATAACTACAATGAGCAGTTCTTC. The encoded protein is CSARSPNNYNEQFF.

The chain recombines TRBV12-3 or TRBV12-4 with TRBJ2-1; 13 nucleotides line up with TRBD2. The CDR3 extends over 17 amino acids. Trimming took 6 bases from V and 7 from J; bases not matched to a gene: 12. DNA for the CDR3: TGTGCCAGCAGCCCAACTAGCGGGGGGGAAGGTAGGAATGAGCAGTTCTTC. Translated, it gives CASSPTSGGEGRNEQFF.

The CDR3 region is CATSEAGTRGNEQFF. Here the CDR3 DNA reads TGTGCCACCAGTGAGGCAGGGACGCGGGGGAATGAGCAGTTCTTC. This chain connects TRBV24-1 to TRBJ2-1, with 7 bases lining up with TRBD2. V shed 4 bases and J 7 bases; nucleotides not matched to a gene: 9. Germline assignment: CDR1 KGHDR and CDR2 SFDVKD. The CDR3 runs to 15 residues.

This clonotype was seen many times. This chain connects TRBV12-3 or TRBV12-4 to TRBJ1-1; maybe TRBD1 (6 bases). V gave up 3 bases and J gave up 3 bases, with 8 bases separating them. The CDR3 runs to 13 residues. CDR3 bases: TGTGCCAGCAGTTTTGGGGGCGACACTGAAGCTTTCTTT. Protein product: CASSFGGDTEAFF.

This chain uses TRBV11-2 with TRBJ2-5; D gene ambiguous. The germline V and J ends were trimmed by 0 bases and 5 bases, with 7 bases remaining between them. This CDR3 comprises 13 residues. The germline CDR1 and CDR2 sequences are SGHAT and FQNNGV. The CDR3 region is CASSLEAIETQYF. DNA of the CDR3: TGTGCCAGCAGCTTAGAGGCAATCGAGACCCAGTACTTC.

The CDR3 DNA follows: TGCGCCAGCAGCTCCAGAGGAACCCACGAGCAGTACTTC. Translation: CASSSRGTHEQYF. V usage is TRBV5-1 and J usage is TRBJ2-7, with unresolved D. This CDR3 comprises 13 residues. Trimming cost V 3 bases and J 5 bases, with 12 bases left between them. In germline, CDR1 is SGHRS, CDR2 YFSETQ. The full variable domain, in which reference TRBV5-1 and TRBJ2-7 provide the parts outside the CDR3, is KAGVTQTPRYLIKTRGQQVTLSCSPISGHRSVSWYQQTPGQGLQFLFEYFSETQRNKGNFPGRFSGRQFSNSRSEMNVSTLELGDSALYLCASSSRGTHEQYFGPGTRLTVT.